The 12 T cell receptor beta chains reported below all come from one sample, sequenced in a study of post-analysis software for immune sequencing data (dated by TCRdb to the mid-2010s). Summary of the overall study and its limitations: Significantly higher frequencies in patients than in controls were found for about five TRBV segments, including TRBV5-6, TRBV5-1 and TRBV20-1.

Receptors were amplified or captured by PCR. TCRdb lists the instrument as Illumina HiSeq 2500. To reduce PCR and sequencing biases, unique molecular identifiers were incorporated into the TCR beta cDNA libraries. TCRdb applied fastp at Q25 and MiXCR to the public reads, then kept only in-frame beta chains. A single entry per CDR3 protein holds the most common genes and DNA from its merged rows. The sample table contains roughly 730,000 distinct CDR3 sequences; only one count was recorded for roughly 29% of them. The leading ten clones occupy around 0.55% of the sample. No antigen has been identified for these receptors. The sample consisted of blood. The receptors were sampled from a girl aged 10-17 years with multiple sclerosis.

Only a few counts were recorded for this clonotype. V is TRBV7-2 and J is TRBJ1-1; the D is unclear. The CDR3 extends over 14 amino acids. V dropped 2 bases and J dropped 1 base, with 8 bases sitting between them. The germline CDR1 and CDR2 sequences are SGHTA and FQGNSA. For the CDR3, the DNA is TGTGCCAGCAGCTTATACAGCGAGAACACTGAAGCTTTCTTT. It specifies CASSLYSENTEAFF.

This clonotype appeared a few times. The genes are TRBV4-1 and TRBJ2-2; the match to TRBD1 covers 8 bases. The germline gives CDR1 MGHRA, CDR2 YSYEKL. V lost 3 bases, J lost 1 base, and 4 bases stayed unmatched. This CDR3 is built from 16 residues. The CDR3 nucleotides read TGCGCCAGCAGCCATAGACAGGGGATGAACACCGGGGAGCTGTTTTTT. It encodes CASSHRQGMNTGELFF.

The chain links TRBV14 to TRBJ2-1, with 9 bases matching TRBD1. The CDR3 sequence is 15 residues long. Germline CDR1 reads SGHDN; CDR2 reads FVKESK. Trimming took 4 bases from V and 9 from J; bases not matched to a gene: 10. Here the CDR3 DNA reads TGTGCCAGCAGCCTTGACAGGGGGGGTTGGAGTGAGCAGTTCTTC. Amino acid sequence: CASSLDRGGWSEQFF.

This clonotype has only a few counts. The V and J genes are TRBV7-9 and TRBJ1-2; D gene uncertain. CDR1 is SEHNR, CDR2 FQNEAQ, per germline (reference sequence). The CDR3 has 12 residues. The ends were cut back, 5 bases at V and 2 bases at J, with 6 bases in the middle. CDR3 residues: CASSPINYGYTF. In DNA form, the CDR3 reads TGTGCCAGCAGCCCGATCAACTATGGCTACACCTTC.

This clonotype was seen a handful of times. The J gene is TRBJ2-7, the V gene TRBV7-2; the match to TRBD1 covers 10 bases. Per germline, CDR1 SGHTA and CDR2 FQGNSA. CDR3 length: 15 amino acids. V was clipped by 7 bases and J by 4 bases; unmatched bases: 10. In DNA, the CDR3 is TGTGCCAGCACCGATAAACCGGGACAGGGGTACGAGCAGTACTTC. It encodes CASTDKPGQGYEQYF.

The V and J genes are TRBV9 and TRBJ2-7, with 11 positions matching TRBD1. The DNA end lines up better with TRBJ2-5; the J call may be wrong. The CDR3 is 15 residues long. Germline V CDR1 and CDR2: SGDLS, YYNGEE. Here the CDR3 DNA reads TGTGCCAGCAGCGTGGACGGGACAGGGGGAGAGACCCAGTACTTC. Translated, it gives CASSVDGTGGETQYF.

This clonotype was seen just once. The J gene is TRBJ1-1, the V gene TRBV25-1, with no clear D. The CDR3 extends over 16 amino acids. Looked up from germline, CDR1 is MGHDK and CDR2 is SYGVNS. The V end was cut by 7 bases, the J end by 3 bases, with 21 bases between. The CDR3 here is CASTLRRGSRDTEAFF. The DNA of the CDR3 is TGTGCCAGCACCCTTCGACGAGGGTCAAGGGACACTGAAGCTTTCTTT. Filled out from reference TRBV25-1 and TRBJ1-1, the complete variable domain reads EADIYQTPRYLVIGTGKKITLECSQTMGHDKMYWYQQDPGMELHLIHYSYGVNSTEKGDLSSESTVSRIRTEHFPLTLESARPSHTSQYLCASTLRRGSRDTEAFFGQGTRLTVV.

The V and J genes are TRBV6-9 and TRBJ1-5; D is ambiguous. This CDR3 is 13 amino acids long. V lost 6 bases, J lost 3 bases, and 9 bases lay in between. CDR1 is MNHGY and CDR2 is SVAAGI in the germline V gene. The CDR3 here is CASSPPHNQPQHF. CDR3 coding DNA: TGTGCCAGCAGCCCCCCTCACAATCAGCCCCAGCATTTT.

The chain carries TRBV3-1 and TRBJ1-2; TRBD1 matches 8 bases. The CDR3 has 16 amino acids. Germline CDR1 and CDR2: LGHDT and YNNKEL (reference sequence). J gave up 6 bases and V 1 base, and 10 bases lay outside the gene matches. CDR3 in amino acids: CASSQVDRGSINGYTF. The CDR3 coding sequence is TGTGCCAGCAGCCAAGTCGACAGGGGTTCGATCAATGGCTACACCTTC.

V and J are TRBV7-9 and TRBJ2-5, with D possibly matching TRBD2 (6 bases). The CDR3 extends over 16 amino acids. The V end lost 4 bases, the J end lost 0 bases, and 15 bases lay between the germline ends. The V gene's germline CDR1 is SEHNR and CDR2 FQNEAQ (reference sequence). CDR3 protein: CASSSNRGDNQETQYF. CDR3 in DNA: TGTGCCAGCAGCTCGAACCGCGGGGATAACCAAGAGACCCAGTACTTC. The entire variable domain, with the rest obtained from reference TRBV7-9 and TRBJ2-5, is as follows: DTGVSQNPRHKITKRGQNVTFRCDPISEHNRLYWYRQTLGQGPEFLTYFQNEAQLEKSRLLSDRFSAERPKGSFSTLEIQRTEQGDSAMYLCASSSNRGDNQETQYFGPGTRLLVL.

This sequence joins TRBV5-5 and TRBJ2-3; 13 bases are shared with TRBD2. Looked up from germline, CDR1 is SGHKS and CDR2 is YYEKEE (reference sequence). This CDR3 spans 15 amino acids. Unmatched junction bases numbered 1, after V lost 4 bases and J lost 2 bases. The CDR3 sequence: CASSTSGRVTDTQYF. The CDR3 nucleotides read TGTGCCAGCAGCACTAGCGGGAGGGTCACAGATACGCAGTATTTT.

This clonotype was seen a few times. One end of the junction does not line up with germline, which may come from a read error. This rearrangement joins TRBV4-3 to TRBJ2-1, with D maybe TRBD2 (6 bases). The CDR3 covers 16 residues. Per germline, CDR1 LGHNA and CDR2 YSLEER. The CDR3 bases are TGCGCCAGTAGCCCGGGACTCGAGCGGCGCTACAATGAGCAGTTCTTC. Residues: CASSPGLERRYNEQFF.